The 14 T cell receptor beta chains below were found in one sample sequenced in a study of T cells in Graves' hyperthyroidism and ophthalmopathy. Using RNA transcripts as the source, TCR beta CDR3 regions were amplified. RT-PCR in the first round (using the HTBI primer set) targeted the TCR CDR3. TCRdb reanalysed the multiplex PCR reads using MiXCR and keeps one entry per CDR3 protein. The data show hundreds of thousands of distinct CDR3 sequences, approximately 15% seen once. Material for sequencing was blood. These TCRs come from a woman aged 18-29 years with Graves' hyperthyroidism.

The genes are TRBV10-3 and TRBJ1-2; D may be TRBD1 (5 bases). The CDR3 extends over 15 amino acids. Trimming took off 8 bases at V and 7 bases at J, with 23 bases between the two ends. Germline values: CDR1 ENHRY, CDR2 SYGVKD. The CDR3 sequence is CAIPDRGGSAAGYTF. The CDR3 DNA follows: TGTGCCATCCCCGATCGGGGGGGGTCGGCTGCTGGCTACACCTTC.

The CDR3 region has the DNA TGTGCCAGCAGTTCGGGTGGGACAGGGGATTACGAGCAGTACTTC. Residues: CASSSGGTGDYEQYF. The V gene is TRBV27, the J gene TRBJ2-7, with 10 bases fitting TRBD1. With V trimmed by 4 bases and J by 4 bases, 7 bases remained unmatched. The CDR3 loop spans 15 amino acids. Per germline, CDR1 MNHEY and CDR2 SMNVEV (reference sequence).

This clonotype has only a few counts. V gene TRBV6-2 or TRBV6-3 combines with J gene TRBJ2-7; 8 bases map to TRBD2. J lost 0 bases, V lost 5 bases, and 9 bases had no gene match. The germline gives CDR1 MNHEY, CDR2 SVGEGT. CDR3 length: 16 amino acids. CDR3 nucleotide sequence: TGTGCCAGCAGTACGCCCCGACTAGCGCTCTCCTACGAGCAGTACTTC. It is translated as CASSTPRLALSYEQYF.

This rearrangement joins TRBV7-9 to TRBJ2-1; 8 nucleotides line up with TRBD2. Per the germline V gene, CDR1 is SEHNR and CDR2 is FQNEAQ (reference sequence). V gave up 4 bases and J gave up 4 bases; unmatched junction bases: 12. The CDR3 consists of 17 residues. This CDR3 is CASSYGWVSGRYNEQFF. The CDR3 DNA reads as TGTGCCAGCAGCTACGGTTGGGTCAGCGGGAGATACAATGAGCAGTTCTTC.

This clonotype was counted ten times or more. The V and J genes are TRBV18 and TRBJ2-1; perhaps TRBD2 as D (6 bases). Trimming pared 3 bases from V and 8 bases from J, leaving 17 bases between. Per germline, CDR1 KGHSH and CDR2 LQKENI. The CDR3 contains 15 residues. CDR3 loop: CASSPGLAKTDEQFF. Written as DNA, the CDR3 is TGTGCCAGCTCACCTGGCCTAGCGAAAACAGATGAGCAGTTCTTC. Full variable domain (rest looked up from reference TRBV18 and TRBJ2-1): NAGVMQNPRHLVRRRGQEARLRCSPMKGHSHVYWYRQLPEEGLKFMVYLQKENIIDESGMPKERFSAEFPKEGPSILRIQQVVRGDSAAYFCASSPGLAKTDEQFFGPGTRLTVL.

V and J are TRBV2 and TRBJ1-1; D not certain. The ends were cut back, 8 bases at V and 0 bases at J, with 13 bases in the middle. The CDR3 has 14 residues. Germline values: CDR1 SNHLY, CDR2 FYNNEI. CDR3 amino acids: CASDRDSVNTEAFF. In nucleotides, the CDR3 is TGTGCCAGCGATAGGGATTCGGTGAACACTGAAGCTTTCTTT.

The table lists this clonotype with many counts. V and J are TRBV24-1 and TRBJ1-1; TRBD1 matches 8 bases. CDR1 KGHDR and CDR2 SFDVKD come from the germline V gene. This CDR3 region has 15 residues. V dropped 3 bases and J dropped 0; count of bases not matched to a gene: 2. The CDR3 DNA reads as TGTGCCACCAGTGATGGGACAGGCATGAACACTGAAGCTTTCTTT. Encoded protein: CATSDGTGMNTEAFF.

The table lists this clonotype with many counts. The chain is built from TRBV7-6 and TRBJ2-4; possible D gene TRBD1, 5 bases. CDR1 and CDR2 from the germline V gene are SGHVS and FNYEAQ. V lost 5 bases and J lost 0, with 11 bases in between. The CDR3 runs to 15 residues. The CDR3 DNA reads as TGTGCCAGCAGCCCTGACAGTATAGCCAAAAACATTCAGTACTTC. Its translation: CASSPDSIAKNIQYF.

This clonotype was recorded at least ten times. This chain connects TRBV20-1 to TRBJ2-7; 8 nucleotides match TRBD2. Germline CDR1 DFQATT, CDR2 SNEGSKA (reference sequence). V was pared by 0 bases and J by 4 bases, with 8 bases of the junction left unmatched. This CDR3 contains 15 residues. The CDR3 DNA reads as TGCAGTGCTAGAGATCCCAGCGGGAGATCTTACGAGCAGTACTTC. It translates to CSARDPSGRSYEQYF.

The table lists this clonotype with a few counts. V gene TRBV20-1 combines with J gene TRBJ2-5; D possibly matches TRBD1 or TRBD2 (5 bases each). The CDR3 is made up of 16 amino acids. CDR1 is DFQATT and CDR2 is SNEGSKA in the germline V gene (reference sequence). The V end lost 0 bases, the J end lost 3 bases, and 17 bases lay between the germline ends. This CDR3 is CSARDLTGGTKETQYF. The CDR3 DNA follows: TGCAGTGCTAGAGATTTAACAGGAGGTACCAAAGAGACCCAGTACTTC.

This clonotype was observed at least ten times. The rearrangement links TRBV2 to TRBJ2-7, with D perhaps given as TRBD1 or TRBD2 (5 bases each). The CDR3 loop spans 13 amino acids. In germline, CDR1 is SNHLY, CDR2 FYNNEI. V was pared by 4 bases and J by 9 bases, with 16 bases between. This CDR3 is CASSAGPILWQYF. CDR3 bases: TGTGCCAGCAGTGCGGGACCGATCCTATGGCAGTACTTC.

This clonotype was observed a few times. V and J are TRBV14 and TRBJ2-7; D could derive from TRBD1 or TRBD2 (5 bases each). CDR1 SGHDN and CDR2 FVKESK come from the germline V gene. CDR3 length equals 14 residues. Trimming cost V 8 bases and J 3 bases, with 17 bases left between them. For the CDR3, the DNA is TGTGCCAGCGCCGGGGACGCAGGACGCTACGAGCAGTACTTC. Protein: CASAGDAGRYEQYF.

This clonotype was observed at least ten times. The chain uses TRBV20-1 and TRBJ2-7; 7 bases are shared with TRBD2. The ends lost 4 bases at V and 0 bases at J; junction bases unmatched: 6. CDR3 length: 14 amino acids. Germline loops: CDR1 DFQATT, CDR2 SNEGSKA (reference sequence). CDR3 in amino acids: CSATTGTNSYEQYF. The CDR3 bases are TGCAGTGCTACGACCGGGACTAACTCCTACGAGCAGTACTTC.

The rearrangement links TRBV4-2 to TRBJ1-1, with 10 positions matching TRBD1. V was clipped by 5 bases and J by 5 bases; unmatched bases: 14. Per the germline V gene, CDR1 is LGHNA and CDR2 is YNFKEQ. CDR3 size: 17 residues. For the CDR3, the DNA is TGTGCCAGCAGCGCAAAGACAGGGGGCGCTGGGTTTACTGAAGCTTTCTTT. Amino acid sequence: CASSAKTGGAGFTEAFF.